These T cell receptor beta chains were read from a single sample in a study of CD8 T cells in ankylosing spondylitis. From the 5' RACE reads, TCRdb called clonotypes with MiXCR, one entry per CDR3 protein. This sample has 130,000 or so distinct CDR3 sequences; approximately 10% occur once, and the top ten carry over 4%. The sequencing input was blood, either unsorted or a sorted T cell fraction (not recorded which). The receptors here all came from a female donor with ankylosing spondylitis or in good health (not recorded which). Each CDR3 is given with its conserved first and last residue. D genes are given only for firm matches. Where a row states a size, it is once, few, many or the class of an expanded clone; other rows omit it.

clone size	J gene	D gene	V gene	CDR3 DNA	CDR3 protein
many	TRBJ2-5	TRBD1	TRBV7-6	TGTGCCAGCAGACGAGCAGGTGGGACAGAAGAGACCCAGTACTTC	CASRRAGGTEETQYF
few	TRBJ2-7	TRBD2	TRBV2	TGTGCCACCCGGACTAGCGAGATCTACGAGCAGTACTTC	CATRTSEIYEQYF
many	TRBJ1-2	NA	TRBV7-9	TGTGCCAGCAGCTTAGGGACTGACGGAAAAAACTATGGCTACACCTTC	CASSLGTDGKNYGYTF
NA	TRBJ2-3	TRBD2	TRBV5-5	TGTGCCAGCAGCCCGACTAGCGGGGGGCCTTTAGGCACAGATACGCAGTATTTT	CASSPTSGGPLGTDTQYF
many	TRBJ2-7	NA	TRBV3-1	TGTGCCAGCAGCCCCAAAGGAGGCTACGAGCAGTACTTC	CASSPKGGYEQYF
many	TRBJ2-1	TRBD2	TRBV20-1	TGCAGCAGCCGGGTTTGGACTAGCGGCAATGAGCAGTTCTTC	CSSRVWTSGNEQFF
many	TRBJ2-1	TRBD2	TRBV20-1	TGCAGTGCTAGAGCGAAGCGGGAGACTCCCCGCTCCTACAATGAGCAGTTCTTC	CSARAKRETPRSYNEQFF
many	TRBJ2-7	TRBD2	TRBV29-1	TGCAGCGCCGCGGGGGATTGGGGCCTTAACTACGAGCAGTACTTC	CSAAGDWGLNYEQYF
many	TRBJ2-1	NA	TRBV28	TGTGCCAGCAGTTCACTAGGTTATGAGCAGTTCTTC	CASSSLGYEQFF
many	TRBJ2-5	NA	TRBV29-1	TGCAGCGTCCAGAGACAGGCCCAAGAGACCCAGTACTTC	CSVQRQAQETQYF
many	TRBJ2-6	NA	TRBV3-1	TGTGCCAGCAGGTCGGGGGCCAACGTCCTGACTTTC	CASRSGANVLTF
NA	TRBJ1-1	NA	TRBV18	TGTGCCAGCTCACTGGAAGGACACCTCATGAACACTGAAGCTTTCTTT	CASSLEGHLMNTEAFF
many	TRBJ2-7	TRBD2	TRBV28	TGTGCCAGCACCGGACTAGCGGACGAGCAGTACTTC	CASTGLADEQYF
many	TRBJ1-2	TRBD1	TRBV5-6	TGTGCCAGCACCATTCTGACAGGGGGCTATGGCTACACCTTC	CASTILTGGYGYTF
NA	TRBJ2-1	NA	TRBV9	TGTGCCAGCAGCGTAGCTTTTAGGCCCAATGAGCAGTTCTTC	CASSVAFRPNEQFF
many	TRBJ1-1	NA	TRBV20-1	TGCAGTGCCACGTACCAGAACACTGAAGCTTTCTTT	CSATYQNTEAFF
many	TRBJ2-1	NA	TRBV29-1	TGCAGCGGCGGGACACCTAATGAGCAGTTCTTC	CSGGTPNEQFF
many	TRBJ1-1	NA	TRBV19	TGTGCCAGTAGTTTTATGAACACTGAAGCTTTCTTT	CASSFMNTEAFF
NA	TRBJ2-1	TRBD2	TRBV19	TGTGCCAGTAGTATAGATAGGTGGACTAGCGGGTACAATGAGCAGTCCTTC	CASSIDRWTSGYNEQSF
many	TRBJ1-1	NA	TRBV3-1	TGTGCCAGCAGCCACCTTGGGGTGAACACTGAAGCTTTCTTT	CASSHLGVNTEAFF
many	TRBJ1-2	NA	TRBV29-1	TGCAGCGGGGGACACTTGAATAAGGGATATGGCTACACCTTC	CSGGHLNKGYGYTF
few	TRBJ1-1	NA	TRBV18	TGTGCCAGCTCACCGGGGCACCAAGTTAACACTGAAGCTTTCTTT	CASSPGHQVNTEAFF
many	TRBJ2-3	TRBD2	TRBV10-3	TGTGCCGCGGGGGGCATCCTCAGGGATACGCAGTATTTT	CAAGGILRDTQYF
few	TRBJ1-6	NA	TRBV19	TGTGCCAGTAGGCATGCAGGGAATGGACCCCTCCACTTT	CASRHAGNGPLHF
NA	TRBJ1-4	TRBD1	TRBV3-1	TGTGCCAGCAGCGCCCGGGACAGAGGGGATGAAAAACTGTTTTTT	CASSARDRGDEKLFF
few	TRBJ1-4	NA	TRBV20-1	TGCAGTGCTAGAGACCTTCCGTTTGGGTCAGGGAATGAAAAACTGTTTTTT	CSARDLPFGSGNEKLFF
many	TRBJ1-5	NA	TRBV5-1	TGCGCCAGCAGCTACTCACCCGGAGGCAATCAGCCCCAGCATTTT	CASSYSPGGNQPQHF
few	TRBJ2-3	TRBD2	TRBV27	TGTGCCAGCAGCGGACTAGCGGGGAGCACAGATACGCAGTATTTT	CASSGLAGSTDTQYF
many	TRBJ2-1	TRBD2	TRBV18	TGTGCCAGCTCACCATCGGCGGGGGGGACAAACAATGAGCAGTTCTTC	CASSPSAGGTNNEQFF
many	TRBJ1-5	TRBD1	TRBV12-3/TRBV12-4	TGTGCCAGCAGCCGGACAGGTCGGAGCAATCAGCCCCAGCATTTT	CASSRTGRSNQPQHF
many	TRBJ2-1	NA	TRBV6-4	TGTGCCAGCAGTGACTCTGGCCTTTCTTCGGATGAGCAGTTCTTC	CASSDSGLSSDEQFF
many	TRBJ1-1	NA	TRBV29-1	TGCAGCGTTGAAGAGACGACCATGAACACTGAAGCTTTCTTT	CSVEETTMNTEAFF
many	TRBJ2-3	NA	TRBV5-1	TGCGCCAGCAGCCTAACGTTATCTGATACGCAGTATTTT	CASSLTLSDTQYF
few	TRBJ1-1	TRBD1	TRBV7-6	TGTGCCAGCAGCTCCGGGACAGGGGAAACTGAAGCTTTCTTT	CASSSGTGETEAFF
many	TRBJ2-1	NA	TRBV28	TGTGCCAGCAGTACCGCAGGTAGCGTACCTGAGCAGTTCTTC	CASSTAGSVPEQFF
many	TRBJ1-6	NA	TRBV20-1	TGCAGTGCTACACAGGGAGCGGATTCACCCCTCCACTTT	CSATQGADSPLHF
many	TRBJ1-2	NA	TRBV3-1	TGTGCCAGCAGCCTGAGACGGACTGGGTATGGCTACACCTTC	CASSLRRTGYGYTF
many	TRBJ2-3	NA	TRBV24-1	TGTGCCACCAGTGATGAGGCCCGGTCGAATACGCAGTATTTT	CATSDEARSNTQYF
NA	TRBJ1-2	NA	TRBV7-9	TGTGCCAGCACTGTGGAACAGTTGAGCTATGGCTACACCTTC	CASTVEQLSYGYTF
many	TRBJ1-4	TRBD1	TRBV18	TGTGCCAGCTCACCACCGACAGGGAGGGACGCTAATGAAAAACTGTTTTTT	CASSPPTGRDANEKLFF
once	TRBJ1-4	TRBD1	TRBV18	TGTGCCAGCTCACCAAACAGGGGGCGAAACGAAAAACCGTTTTTT	CASSPNRGRNEKPFF
many	TRBJ2-5	NA	TRBV5-8	TGTGCCAGCAGCTTGGACGGAAGACGCCAAGAGACCCAGTACTTC	CASSLDGRRQETQYF
few	TRBJ1-4	TRBD1	TRBV2	TGTGCCAGCATGAAAGACGGGACAGTTAATGAAAAACTGTTTTTT	CASMKDGTVNEKLFF
many	TRBJ2-1	NA	TRBV5-1	TGCGCCAGCAGCTTCACGGGGGAGCAGTTCTTC	CASSFTGEQFF
many	TRBJ2-2	NA	TRBV5-1	TGCGCCAGCAGCTTGGTTCTCGACGCCGGGGAGCTGTTTTTT	CASSLVLDAGELFF
many	TRBJ1-4	NA	TRBV5-1	TGCGCCAGCGGCCTACAGGCGGGTGAAAAACTGTTTTTT	CASGLQAGEKLFF
NA	TRBJ1-5	NA	TRBV10-3	TGTGCCATCAGTGGGGGGGAATCTAATCAGCCCCAGCATTTT	CAISGGESNQPQHF
many	TRBJ2-7	NA	TRBV7-9	TGTGCCAGCAGCTTATCGGGACTTTCCTACGAGCAGTACTTC	CASSLSGLSYEQYF
many	TRBJ1-1	NA	TRBV29-1	TGCAGCGCGACGGTGAACACTGAAGCTTTCTTT	CSATVNTEAFF
many	TRBJ2-7	TRBD1	TRBV12-3/TRBV12-4	TGTGCCAGCAGTCCCTCGACAGGGGGCTACGAGCAGTACTTC	CASSPSTGGYEQYF
many	TRBJ1-1	TRBD1	TRBV29-1	TGCAGCGTCCGTAACAGGGGGGTAGCCACTGAAGCTTTCTTT	CSVRNRGVATEAFF
NA	TRBJ2-7	NA	TRBV12-3/TRBV12-4	TGTGCCAGCAGTTTACATGGGGCCTACGAGCAGTACTTC	CASSLHGAYEQYF
many	TRBJ1-1	TRBD1	TRBV29-1	TGCAGCGTGACTCACAGGGGGCAGAACACTGAAGCTTTCTTT	CSVTHRGQNTEAFF
many	TRBJ2-2	TRBD1	TRBV11-2	TGTGCCAGCAGCTCCATCACCCCCGACAGGGAGAACACCGGGGAGCTGTTTTTT	CASSSITPDRENTGELFF
many	TRBJ1-6	NA	TRBV10-3	TGTGCCATCAGTGAGCCTGCCGGACACTCTGATAATTCACCCCTCCACTTT	CAISEPAGHSDNSPLHF